The table lists the clone carrying this TCR beta chain with a few counts. Its antigen is unknown. From RNA transcripts, TCR beta CDR3 regions were amplified. TCR CDR3 regions were first amplified by RT-PCR with HTBI primers. MiXCR, run by TCRdb on the multiplex PCR reads, gives a single entry per CDR3 protein. The sample lists roughly 260,000 distinct CDR3 sequences; about 14% were seen once. The data originate from a study of T cells in Graves' hyperthyroidism and ophthalmopathy. Study-level findings and limits: Most thyroid clonotypes expanded above 0.001 were also detected in blood. Median prediction lead before ophthalmopathy onset was 5 to 7.5 months with the model.

V lost 1 base, J lost 10 bases, and 4 bases stayed unmatched. Per germline, CDR1 SGHKS and CDR2 YYEKEE (reference sequence). The CDR3 has 12 residues. The rearrangement uses TRBV5-5 and TRBJ1-1; 7 bases are shared with TRBD1. The sequencing sample was made of blood. The receptor's source is a middle-aged woman with Graves' hyperthyroidism that later progressed to Graves' ophthalmopathy. The chain's CDR3 is CASSLRGLGAFF. CDR3 DNA: TGTGCCAGCAGCTTGAGGGGGCTCGGAGCTTTCTTT. The full variable domain, its missing parts supplied by reference TRBV5-5 and TRBJ1-1, is DAGVTQSPTHLIKTRGQQVTLRCSPISGHKSVSWYQQVLGQGPQFIFQYYEKEERGRGNFPDRFSARQFPNYSSELNVNALLLGDSALYLCASSLRGLGAFFGQGTRLTVV.